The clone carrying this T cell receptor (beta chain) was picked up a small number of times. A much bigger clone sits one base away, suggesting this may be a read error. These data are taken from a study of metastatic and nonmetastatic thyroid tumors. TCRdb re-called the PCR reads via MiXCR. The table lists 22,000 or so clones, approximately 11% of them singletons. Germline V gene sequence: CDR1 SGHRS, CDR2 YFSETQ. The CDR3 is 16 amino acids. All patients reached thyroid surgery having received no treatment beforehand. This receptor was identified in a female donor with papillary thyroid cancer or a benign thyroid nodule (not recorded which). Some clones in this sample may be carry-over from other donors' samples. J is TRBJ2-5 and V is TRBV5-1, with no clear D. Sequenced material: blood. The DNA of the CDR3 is TGCGCCAGCGGCTTGGCCTCGGGTCTACCTAGGGAGACCCAGTACTTC. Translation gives CASGLASGLPRETQYF.